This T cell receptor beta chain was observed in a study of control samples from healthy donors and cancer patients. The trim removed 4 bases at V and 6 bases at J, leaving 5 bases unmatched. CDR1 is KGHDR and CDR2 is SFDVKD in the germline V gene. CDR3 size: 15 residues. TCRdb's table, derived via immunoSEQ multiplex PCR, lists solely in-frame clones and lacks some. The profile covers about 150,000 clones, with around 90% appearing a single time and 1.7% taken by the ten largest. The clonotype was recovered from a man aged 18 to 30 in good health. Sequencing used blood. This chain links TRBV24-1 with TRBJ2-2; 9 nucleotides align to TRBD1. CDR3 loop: CATSDSRTGAGELFF. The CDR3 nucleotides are TGTGCCACCAGTGACTCGAGGACAGGGGCCGGGGAGCTGTTTTTT.